What follows are 32 T cell receptor beta chains derived from one specimen sequenced in a study of shared clonotypes between healthy human individuals. Generated by immunoSEQ multiplex PCR, the TCRdb table keeps only in-frame clones and is missing some. This table has millions of clones, over 85% appearing once. Sequencing used naive CD4+ T cells from PBMCs. The subset: CD45RA+ positively selected. The receptors were gathered from a man in his late teens or twenties in good health. Some clones in this sample may be carry-over from other donors' samples.

The chain employs TRBV7-2 and TRBJ1-1; D not resolved. The V end lost 5 bases, the J end lost 7 bases, and 11 bases lay between the germline ends. The CDR3 is 12 amino acids. CDR1 SGHTA and CDR2 FQGNSA come from the germline V gene. CDR3 amino acids: CASSRQRDEAFF. CDR3 sequence (DNA): TGTGCCAGCAGCCGACAACGGGATGAAGCTTTCTTT.

The chain has TRBV6-6 and TRBJ1-4, with D unclear. Trimming shortened V by 6 bases and J by 6 bases, and 17 bases separated the two germline ends. The germline V gene has CDR1 MNHNY and CDR2 SVGAGI (reference sequence). The CDR3 sequence is 15 residues long. Written as DNA, the CDR3 is TGTGCCAGCAGGGATCGCCGCGGCGCGTATGAAAAACTGTTTTTT. This gives the protein CASRDRRGAYEKLFF.

The J gene is TRBJ1-5, the V gene TRBV4-3; tentative D call: TRBD1 (5 bases). Trimming took off 0 bases at V and 6 bases at J, with 9 bases between the two ends. The CDR3 extends over 14 amino acids. Germline V gene sequence: CDR1 LGHNA, CDR2 YSLEER. This CDR3 reads CASSQDPGIQPQHF. Here the CDR3 DNA reads TGCGCCAGCAGCCAAGATCCAGGGATTCAGCCCCAGCATTTT.

A word on this clone: Distinct nucleotide sequences in the sample also encode this CDR3. This sequence joins TRBV2 and TRBJ2-7; TRBD1 matches at 8 bases. The CDR3 runs to 14 residues. J lost 4 bases, V lost 4 bases, and 6 bases had no gene match. Germline CDR1 reads SNHLY; CDR2 reads FYNNEI. The chain's CDR3 is CASSARQGAYEQYF. The DNA of the CDR3 is TGTGCCAGCAGTGCGCGGCAGGGGGCATACGAGCAGTACTTC.

V is TRBV11-2 and J is TRBJ2-7; 14 bases align to TRBD2. The CDR3 totals 15 residues. With 5 bases clipped from V and 4 bases from J, the junction kept 4 bases outside the gene matches. In germline, CDR1 is SGHAT, CDR2 FQNNGV. CDR3 sequence: CASSEGLAGVYEQYF. The DNA for the CDR3 is TGTGCCAGCAGCGAGGGACTAGCGGGAGTGTACGAGCAGTACTTC.

There are a few counts of this clone. This chain joins TRBV11-2 and TRBJ1-1; D is possibly TRBD1 (5 bases). There are 14 residues in the CDR3. V was trimmed by 5 bases and J by 0 bases, leaving 10 bases between them. The germline gives CDR1 SGHAT, CDR2 FQNNGV. The CDR3 coding sequence is TGTGCCAGCAGCCCCGGGGCAGTGAACACTGAAGCTTTCTTT. Protein sequence: CASSPGAVNTEAFF.

The chain combines TRBV27 with TRBJ2-2, with D perhaps TRBD2 (6 bases). The germline V and J ends were trimmed by 3 bases and 0 bases, with 17 bases remaining between them. Germline CDR1 and CDR2: MNHEY and SMNVEV (reference sequence). This CDR3 has 18 residues. CDR3 sequence reads: CASSFYRVGLTNTGELFF. The CDR3 coding sequence is TGTGCCAGCAGTTTCTATAGAGTGGGACTTACGAACACCGGGGAGCTGTTTTTT.

The rearrangement links TRBV28 to TRBJ1-1, with D unclear. The CDR3 is 15 amino acids. The V end was cut by 1 base, the J end by 1 base, with 10 bases between. Germline CDR1 MDHEN, CDR2 SYDVKM. The CDR3 nucleotides are TGTGCCAGCAGTTTATCGGGAGCCCCGAACACTGAAGCTTTCTTT. Translating gives CASSLSGAPNTEAFF.

The rearrangement joins TRBV7-8 to TRBJ1-4, with D uncertain. Germline values: CDR1 SGHVS, CDR2 FQNEAQ. V lost 5 bases to trimming and J lost 3 bases, with 16 bases between them. The CDR3 extends over 16 amino acids. CDR3 loop: CASSHQLTAANEKLFF. CDR3 nucleotide sequence: TGTGCCAGCAGCCACCAATTGACGGCAGCTAATGAAAAACTGTTTTTT.

The chain has TRBV5-6 and TRBJ2-7, with 10 bases lining up with TRBD1. J lost 1 base, V lost 5 bases, and 9 bases had no gene match. CDR1 is SGHDT and CDR2 is YYEEEE in the germline V gene. The CDR3 runs to 16 residues. As DNA, the CDR3 is TGTGCCAGCAGTAAGCGGACAGGGGGGTTGTCCTACGAGCAGTACTTC. Translation gives CASSKRTGGLSYEQYF.

This chain links TRBV10-3 with TRBJ2-5, with D maybe TRBD1 (5 bases). Germline values: CDR1 ENHRY, CDR2 SYGVKD. The CDR3 runs to 13 residues. The germline V and J ends were trimmed by 8 bases and 3 bases, with 13 bases remaining between them. The CDR3 is CAIGPGWEETQYF. CDR3 DNA sequence: TGTGCCATCGGGCCAGGGTGGGAAGAGACCCAGTACTTC.

J is TRBJ1-2 and V is TRBV6-6; D uncertain. This CDR3 has 15 amino acids. CDR1 is MNHNY, CDR2 SVGAGI, per germline (reference sequence). V was cut by 2 bases and J by 4 bases, with 14 bases left in between. DNA for the CDR3: TGTGCCAGCAGTTACGCGGTTATTGGCCTCTATGGCTACACCTTC. Its translation is CASSYAVIGLYGYTF.

The J gene is TRBJ2-1, the V gene TRBV19; TRBD2 matches 15 bases. With V trimmed by 3 bases and J by 9 bases, 9 bases remained unmatched. The CDR3 spans 17 residues. The germline CDR1 and CDR2 sequences are LNHDA and SQIVND (reference sequence). As DNA, the CDR3 is TGTGCCAGTAGTATCGCAGGACTAGCGGGAGGGCTTGGTGAGCAGTTCTTC. It is translated as CASSIAGLAGGLGEQFF.

The genes are TRBV6-5 and TRBJ2-7, with 12 bases matching TRBD2. From germline, CDR1 is MNHEY and CDR2 SVGAGI. The J segment lost 3 bases and the V segment lost 6 bases, leaving 6 bases of the junction unmatched. The CDR3 extends over 15 amino acids. The CDR3 DNA is TGTGCCAGCAGATCTGGACTAGCGGGACTCTACGAGCAGTACTTC. Translating gives CASRSGLAGLYEQYF.

DNA for the CDR3: TGTGCCAGCACCTTCCTCGGGGGGGCGGGACCCCAGCATTTT. Translating gives CASTFLGGAGPQHF. V is TRBV6-1 and J is TRBJ1-5; D is perhaps TRBD1 (6 bases). V lost 7 bases to trimming and J lost 10 bases, with 20 bases between them. The germline V gene has CDR1 MNHNS and CDR2 SASEGT. There are 14 residues in the CDR3.

The V call is TRBV5-5, the J call TRBJ2-2, with D possibly TRBD1 on 6 matching bases. The CDR3 contains 15 residues. CDR1 is SGHKS, CDR2 YYEKEE, per germline (reference sequence). Deletions cut 2 bases from V and 0 bases from J, with 8 bases between. In DNA, the CDR3 is TGTGCCAGCAGCTTTACAGGGACGAACACCGGGGAGCTGTTTTTT. This codes for CASSFTGTNTGELFF.

The rearrangement links TRBV5-1 to TRBJ1-2; 7 positions match TRBD1. The germline V gene encodes CDR1 SGHRS and CDR2 YFSETQ. Losses at the gene ends were 0 bases for V and 8 bases for J; bases not matched to a gene: 13. There are 16 residues in the CDR3. CDR3 bases: TGCGCCAGCAGCTTGGAACTGGGTGGAGGGGGCGGAGGCTACACCTTC. Translating it yields CASSLELGGGGGGYTF.

Notes on this clone: This CDR3 is also generated by other DNA sequences in the sample. The genes are TRBV5-1 and TRBJ2-7, with D uncertain. Germline CDR1 SGHRS, CDR2 YFSETQ. This CDR3 contains 14 residues. V was shortened by 3 bases and J by 0 bases, with 10 bases between the two germline ends. CDR3 bases: TGCGCCAGCAGCTCGGACGGAAGCTCCTACGAGCAGTACTTC. Translating it yields CASSSDGSSYEQYF.

This clone was recorded once. The chain has TRBV7-6 and TRBJ2-5; D is ambiguous. This CDR3 contains 14 residues. Trimming took 5 bases from V and 8 from J, leaving 18 bases between them. Germline CDR1 SGHVS, CDR2 FNYEAQ. The CDR3 DNA reads as TGTGCCAGCAGCACCGAAGGACGTGTAGGAACCCAGTACTTC. Its protein product is CASSTEGRVGTQYF. The full variable domain, completed using reference TRBV7-6 and TRBJ2-5, is GAGVSQSPRYKVTKRGQDVALRCDPISGHVSLYWYRQALGQGPEFLTYFNYEAQQDKSGLPNDRFSAERPEGSISTLTIQRTEQRDSAMYRCASSTEGRVGTQYFGPGTRLLVL.

A remark on this clone: Other DNA sequences in this specimen translate into the identical CDR3. The rearrangement uses TRBV28 and TRBJ2-3; tentative D call: TRBD2 (6 bases). V lost 2 bases and J 9 bases, leaving 9 bases between the germline ends. Germline CDR1 is MDHEN and CDR2 is SYDVKM. The CDR3 sequence is 12 residues long. This CDR3 is CASSLKGGTQYF. The CDR3 DNA sequence: TGTGCCAGCAGTTTAAAGGGAGGCACGCAGTATTTT.

This chain links TRBV5-1 with TRBJ2-5, with TRBD1 identical over 8 bases. The CDR3 length is 14 residues. After removal of 4 bases from V and 4 bases from J, the junction contained 6 bases not matched to a gene. Germline V gene lookup returns CDR1 SGHRS and CDR2 YFSETQ. CDR3: CASSPKTGVETQYF. The CDR3 DNA follows: TGCGCCAGCAGCCCCAAGACAGGGGTAGAGACCCAGTACTTC.

V and J are TRBV4-3 and TRBJ2-1; TRBD2 aligns across 7 bases. The V and J ends lost 4 bases and 6 bases, in that order; junction bases with no gene match: 12. Looked up from germline, CDR1 is LGHNA and CDR2 is YSLEER. This CDR3 comprises 16 residues. Here the CDR3 DNA reads TGCGCCAGCAGCCTATCCCTAGCGGAGAGAGGCAATGAGCAGTTCTTC. Translated, it gives CASSLSLAERGNEQFF.

This clone was seen a few times. The chain employs TRBV5-6 and TRBJ1-2; D ambiguous. The germline CDR1 and CDR2 sequences are SGHDT and YYEEEE. The length of the CDR3 is 13 residues. Trimming removed 4 bases from V and 7 bases from J, with 14 bases in between. CDR3 in DNA: TGTGCCAGCAGCCTGGGCCTGAGTGGTGGCTACACCTTC. Protein: CASSLGLSGGYTF.

The chain joins TRBV5-1 to TRBJ1-2; D is possibly TRBD1 (6 bases). Trimming left V 0 bases short and J 1 base short, with 16 bases between. Germline CDR1 is SGHRS and CDR2 is YFSETQ. The CDR3 is 17 residues long. The CDR3 bases are TGCGCCAGCAGCTTGGATCCCGCGGGACAAAATAACTATGGCTACACCTTC. Translated, it gives CASSLDPAGQNNYGYTF.

This rearrangement joins TRBV6-1 to TRBJ2-1; D call uncertain. The V gene lost 7 bases and the J gene lost 4 bases, with 11 bases spanning the gap. Germline V gene lookup returns CDR1 MNHNS and CDR2 SASEGT. The length of the CDR3 is 13 residues. The CDR3 loop is CASTGSPYNEQFF. The CDR3 DNA reads as TGTGCCAGCACGGGTAGCCCTTACAATGAGCAGTTCTTC.

J is TRBJ2-6 and V is TRBV5-1; no clear D gene. The CDR3 loop spans 17 amino acids. V lost 4 bases to trimming and J lost 0 bases, with 14 bases between them. Germline-derived CDR1 and CDR2 are SGHRS and YFSETQ. This CDR3 is CASSLGNPPSGANVLTF. The CDR3, as DNA: TGCGCCAGCAGCCTTGGCAATCCCCCCTCTGGGGCCAACGTCCTGACTTTC.

The chain recombines TRBV25-1 with TRBJ2-5; TRBD1 aligns across 8 bases. The J call may be wrong; the DNA end is better matched by TRBJ2-7. CDR1 is MGHDK and CDR2 is SYGVNS in the germline V gene. This CDR3 is built from 14 residues. Here the CDR3 reads CASSDLTGVREQYF. The CDR3 DNA sequence: TGTGCCAGCAGTGACTTGACAGGGGTCCGCGAGCAGTACTTC.

The chain recombines TRBV28 with TRBJ2-3; a possible D gene is TRBD1 (5 bases). This CDR3 comprises 14 residues. Trimming removed 6 bases at V and 4 bases at J, with 14 bases between. The V gene's germline CDR1 is MDHEN and CDR2 SYDVKM. The CDR3 DNA follows: TGTGCCAGCAGCCCTTTAGGGGCCTCAGATACGCAGTATTTT. Residues: CASSPLGASDTQYF.

The chain combines TRBV9 with TRBJ2-1, with D hard to call. The V end lost 4 bases, the J end lost 1 base, and 12 bases lay between the germline ends. Germline CDR1 reads SGDLS; CDR2 reads YYNGEE. The CDR3 sequence is 15 residues long. CDR3 sequence reads: CASSPGSPSYNEQFF. The DNA of the CDR3 is TGTGCCAGCAGCCCAGGATCCCCATCCTACAATGAGCAGTTCTTC.

The V call is TRBV28, the J call TRBJ1-1, with D hard to call. Germline values: CDR1 MDHEN, CDR2 SYDVKM. The CDR3 is made up of 12 amino acids. Trimming removed 8 bases from V and 11 bases from J, with 18 bases in between. Here the CDR3 reads CASRDLIANAFF. The CDR3 DNA reads as TGTGCCAGCCGAGATCTGATCGCCAACGCTTTCTTT.

This sequence joins TRBV9 and TRBJ2-1, with 8 bases lining up with TRBD2. Trimming removed 0 bases from V and 0 bases from J; junction bases left unmatched: 2. The CDR3 has 16 residues. Germline CDR1 reads SGDLS; CDR2 reads YYNGEE. The CDR3: CASSVGSGISYNEQFF. For the CDR3, the DNA is TGTGCCAGCAGCGTAGGTAGCGGGATCTCCTACAATGAGCAGTTCTTC.

This clone has just one count. The chain carries TRBV7-3 and TRBJ1-2; D possibly corresponds to TRBD1 (5 bases). The CDR3 runs to 14 residues. V lost 3 bases and J lost 3, with 11 bases in between. CDR1 is SGHTA, CDR2 FQGTGA, per germline. CDR3 DNA: TGTGCCAGCAGCTTGGGGCCGGGGCACTATGGCTACACCTTC. It yields the protein CASSLGPGHYGYTF.